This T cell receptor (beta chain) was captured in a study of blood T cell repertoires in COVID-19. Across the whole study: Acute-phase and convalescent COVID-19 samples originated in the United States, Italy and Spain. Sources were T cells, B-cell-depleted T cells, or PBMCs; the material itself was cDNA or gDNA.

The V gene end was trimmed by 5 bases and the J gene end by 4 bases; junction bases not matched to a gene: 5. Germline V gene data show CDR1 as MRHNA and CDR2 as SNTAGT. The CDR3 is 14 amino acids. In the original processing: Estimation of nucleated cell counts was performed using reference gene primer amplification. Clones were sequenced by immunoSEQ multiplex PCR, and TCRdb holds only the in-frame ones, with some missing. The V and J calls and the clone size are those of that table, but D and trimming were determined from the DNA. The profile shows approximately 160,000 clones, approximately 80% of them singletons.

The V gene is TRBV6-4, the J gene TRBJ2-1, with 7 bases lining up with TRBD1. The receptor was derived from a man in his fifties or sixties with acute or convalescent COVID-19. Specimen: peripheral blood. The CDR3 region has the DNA TGTGCCAGCAGTTCGACAGGGAGTTACAATGAGCAGTTCTTC. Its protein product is CASSSTGSYNEQFF.